This TCR beta chain is from a study of blood T cell repertoires in COVID-19. Study-level background: The study drew acute and convalescent COVID-19 samples from the United States, Italy and Spain. In each case, the material was cDNA or gDNA derived from T cells, B-cell-depleted T cells, or PBMCs.

How the authors handled the data: It was from reference gene primer amplification that nucleated cell counts were estimated. Using immunoSEQ multiplex PCR, the repertoire was profiled, and TCRdb retains in-frame clones only, with some absent. The V and J calls and clone size were taken over from that table, and D and trimming were inferred from the DNA. The sample consists of some 150,000 clones, around nine tenths of them appearing once. Sample: peripheral blood. The sequence was collected from a man aged 65 to 85 with acute or convalescent COVID-19.

CDR3 in DNA: TGCGCCAGCAGCTGGAGGACTAGCGGGGACAATGAGCAGTTCTTC. Its translation is CASSWRTSGDNEQFF. The chain couples TRBV5-1 to TRBJ2-1; TRBD2 aligns across 12 bases. With V trimmed by 3 bases and J by 5 bases, 3 bases remained unmatched. The CDR3 covers 15 residues. CDR1 is SGHRS and CDR2 is YFSETQ in the germline V gene.